Described below is a single T cell receptor (beta chain) sequence and its context. Its antigen is not yet known. Within one base of it there is no much larger clone, and no base qualities were kept. The donors were 40 or so Caucasian individuals from Russia, aged roughly 6 to 90 years, who were systemically healthy. Each donor gave ten milliliters of peripheral blood, drawn into EDTA-treated Vacutainer tubes. Ficoll-Paque density-gradient centrifugation was used to isolate PBMCs, with at least 6 million per sample. Trizol reagent was used to extract total RNA from the PBMCs, yielding at least 5.5 micrograms per sample. Naive CD45RAhigh/CD27high T cell percentages were measured by flow cytometry on a PBMC aliquot from every donor. The sample originates from a study of blood T cells in healthy people across ages (dated by TCRdb to 2013 to 2016). With respect to the entire study: In model experiments, template switching captured about one uniquely barcoded TCR beta cDNA molecule for every two T cells. Four age groups were formed from the donors: young (average about 15 years), middle-aged (around 39), aged (approximately 60) and long-lived (less than 85). Two additional independent replicas of 1 million unique cDNA reads from the same blood draw were analyzed for two donors (one aged 18 to 30 and one aged 80 or older). To track age-related changes in TCR beta repertoire diversity, the study relied on deep sequencing normalized with unique cDNA molecular identifiers.

Libraries were made using 5' RACE. The sequencer listed for this sample is Illumina HiSeq 2500. A second 7 to 11 cycle PCR used a sample-barcoded 5' primer and a J-beta primer mix. Each TCR beta cDNA molecule received a unique molecular identifier from a template-switch 5' adaptor carrying 12 random nucleotides. At least 2.5 million CDR3-containing paired-end reads were obtained from each sample. First-strand cDNA synthesis was performed from all RNA using the Mint cDNA synthesis kit, with priming by a TRBC-specific oligonucleotide. Following uracil-DNA glycosylase treatment, all cDNA underwent a first 18-cycle PCR with the universal primers M1SS and BC2_uni_R. In the original analysis: For normalization, 1 million high-quality reads were randomly selected from each sample, with every read carrying a distinct molecular identifier. Reads with shared molecular identifiers were discarded instead of being binned into consensus sequences. MiTCR, run with a Q25 quality threshold and the strictest error-elimination algorithm, handled CDR3 identification, clonotype clustering and error correction. A nonparametric unseen species model with Euler transformation was used to estimate lower-bound total TCR beta diversity. TCRdb reran the public reads through fastp at Q25 and MiXCR, keeping productive beta chains. Merged by CDR3 protein, the rows form single entries marked with the most common genes and DNA. The V and J calls follow TCRdb's processing rather than the paper's. The sample table shows roughly 1,100,000 distinct CDR3 sequences, and roughly a quarter are seen once. The leading ten clones occupy approximately 0.7% of the sample.

Reading the germline V gene gives CDR1 SGDLS and CDR2 YYNGEE. There are 14 amino acids in the CDR3, from cysteine to phenylalanine inclusive. Only CDR3 DNA is held: 42 bases, read in frame from base 1. Trimming at the junction amounts to 3 bases on V and 4 bases on J, and the germline ends lie 12 bases apart. The investigation overall reported the following: Compared with the aged group, the long-lived group had more naive CD4+ T cells, fewer expanded clones and increased TCR diversity, a pattern suggesting age selection. Observed TCR beta diversity per million T cells fell roughly linearly with age, and a significant reduction was already apparent by age approximately 40. Because donor CMV infection status was unknown, age-related changes in expanded clonotypes were potentially confounded. Estimates of total diversity based on one million sequenced T cells were considered lower bounds and underestimates. Observed TCR beta diversity correlated strongly with the percentage of naive T cells measured by flow cytometry. Because profiling used bulk unsorted PBMCs, naive and antigen-experienced compartments could not be compared conclusively.

These data were likewise used in another study, on T cells of mothers and their children. From the second report: The donors were nine systemically healthy Caucasian individuals, made up of three mothers and their six children. cDNA synthesis used all of the extracted RNA, with approximately 1.4 ug of RNA in each 15 ul reaction. In the second PCR, sample barcodes and 2-4 random nucleotides were introduced via the M1S primer. Over 8 million TCR beta CDR3 reads were obtained for each mother, and around 2.7 million reads were obtained for each child. TCR recombination output is similarly shaped by thymic selection in related and unrelated pairs, with a minor effect exerted by inherited differences. Normalized repertoire overlap in related mother-child pairs was always slightly higher than in unrelated mother-child pairs, but the difference was never significant. No persistent microchimeric T cell clones were detected, at a sensitivity of 90 to 100 clones per million clonotypes. Deep NGS was used in the study to compare the TCR beta repertoires of mothers and children and to look for features that separate related mother-child pairs from unrelated individuals. On average, the children were roughly 10 +/- 4 years old, while the mothers were about 40 +/- 4 years old. After adapter ligation with NEBNext reagents, the libraries were sequenced on Illumina HiSeq 2000 with 100+100 nt paired-end reads. To avoid cross-contamination, the mother libraries and the child libraries were prepared a month apart and sequenced in separate runs. For each donor, somewhere between about 500,000 and 2,000,000 distinct TCR beta clonotypes were identified. Naive TCR beta clonotypes were estimated from low-frequency clonotypes matched to each donor's FACS-determined naive share, without sorting.

Specimen: blood. The V and J genes are TRBV9 and TRBJ2-3; confidence is insufficient to name the D gene. The sequence derives from a girl aged 2-10 years in good health. The CDR3 reads as follows: CASSATQSPDTQYF. The DNA sequence is as follows: TGTGCCAGCAGCGCAACCCAGAGCCCAGATACGCAGTATTTT.